These T cell receptor beta chains were read from a single sample in a study of OX40 agonist ivuxolimab in advanced cancers. Profiled with immunoSEQ multiplex PCR; TCRdb holds only in-frame clones, not every one. The table has around 50,000 clones, over 75% seen once; the top ten hold 0.75%. This specimen consisted of CD4+ or CD8+ T cells sorted from blood, obtained in a trial of the OX40 agonist ivuxolimab. The receptors were sampled from an adult with an advanced solid tumor such as melanoma, head and neck, liver or kidney cancer. Each CDR3 is given with its conserved first and last residue. D genes are given only for firm matches. Expanded clones are given a class, and other clones once, few, many or no size at all.

>TRBV5-1|TRBD2|-|TRBJ2-1
CASRSGLAGGEEQFF
>TRBV7-7|TRBD2|-|TRBJ2-5
CASSLGLAEGETQYF
>TRBV9|-|-|TRBJ2-5
CASSVNSVETQYF
>TRBV2|TRBD1|few|TRBJ2-5
CASKNMETGFEETQYF
>TRBV7-9|-|-|TRBJ1-4
CASSPLPGLGAEEKLFF
>TRBV2|-|-|TRBJ1-5
CASSGQGGPPQHF
>TRBV19|TRBD2|few|TRBJ2-3
CASSTHTSGGHPSTDTQYF
>TRBV11-3|-|once|TRBJ2-7
CASNRDIKYEQYF
>TRBV18|-|-|TRBJ1-2
CASSPDGDRYGYTF
>TRBV9|TRBD1|-|TRBJ2-3
CASSAPGQGADTQYF
>TRBV6-5|TRBD1|-|TRBJ1-6
CASSPGQGNSPLHF
>TRBV19|-|once|TRBJ2-3
CASSISFSDTQYF
>TRBV21-1|-|-|TRBJ2-7
CASSGPRGYEQYF
>TRBV19|TRBD1|once|TRBJ2-7
CASSTLQGNSYEQYF
>TRBV5-1|-|-|TRBJ2-7
CASSLASGTSYEQYF
>TRBV5-5|-|-|TRBJ1-1
CASSLGQINTEAFF
>TRBV6-1|-|few|TRBJ2-6
CASHLGSGANVLTF